The sequence of this T cell receptor beta chain was determined in a study of early T cells in non-severe SARS-CoV-2 infection (dated by TCRdb to the early 2020s). About the study as a whole: Because TCR sequencing relied on bulk RNA taken from unsorted whole blood, pairing of alpha and beta chains was not possible.

Here is what the overall study found, with its caveats: VDJdb matching was skewed toward anti-spike CD8 responses, so virus-specific expansions were likely underestimated and private and CD4 specificities were missed.

Its CDR3 holds 13 amino acids, cysteine through phenylalanine. The DNA shown is the 39-base CDR3, in frame from base 1. V is clipped by 6 bases and J by 1 base, and the sequence between their germline boundaries is 8 bases long. The germline V gene (reference sequence) provides CDR1 MNHEY and CDR2 SMNVEV. The study was a case-control design nested within a healthcare worker cohort in London, UK, with weekly nasopharyngeal swab PCR tests and blood sampling. Healthcare workers were recruited during the week of the UK lockdown, between 23 and 31 March 2020, and followed weekly for up to roughly 16 weeks. Receptors were amplified or captured by 5' RACE. Sequencing was carried out with a NextSeq 500. To correct for sequencing error and PCR bias, the TCR library protocol tagged individual cDNA molecules with unique molecular identifiers. Both TCR alpha and beta chains were sequenced, and tight co-correlation was observed between alpha and beta sequence abundances in each sample. Processing in the source paper ran as follows. Decombinator V4 was used to annotate the V gene, J gene and CDR3 of the TCR sequences. Expanded TCRs were defined as changing significantly between any two time points under a Poisson model with p below 0.0001. TCR abundances were normalised to the total number of TCRs sequenced in each sample and reported as counts per million. TRAV1-2 paired with TRAJ12, TRAJ20 or TRAJ33 defined MAIT TCRs, while TRAV10 paired with TRAJ18 defined iNKT TCRs. A search of VDJdb, accessed on 1 November 2021, was run for TCRs annotated to CMV, EBV and SARS-CoV-2, with TCRs annotated for multiple antigens excluded. TCRdb redid the processing of the public reads, applying fastp at Q25 and MiXCR, and retained in-frame beta chains. Each entry is one CDR3 protein sequence, shown with its most common DNA and genes. TCRdb's processing, not the study's, gives the V and J calls here. Present in this sample are tens of thousands of distinct CDR3 sequences, 10% to 14% of which were seen just once. The ten largest clones take up 1.5% to 2% of the sample.

Concerning this clonotype itself: The clone's antigen remains unknown. Per-base quality was not reported, and no clone a single base away is much larger than it.

The chain is encoded by TRBV27 joined to TRBJ2-3, with a tentative D gene TRBD2 over 6 matching bases. Sequenced material: whole blood. The receptor's source is an adult who was a healthcare worker with PCR-confirmed SARS-CoV-2 infection or an uninfected control (not recorded which). The nucleotide sequence is given as TGTGCCAGCAGGGTAGCGGGCACAGATACGCAGTATTTT. Translated, this is CASRVAGTDTQYF.